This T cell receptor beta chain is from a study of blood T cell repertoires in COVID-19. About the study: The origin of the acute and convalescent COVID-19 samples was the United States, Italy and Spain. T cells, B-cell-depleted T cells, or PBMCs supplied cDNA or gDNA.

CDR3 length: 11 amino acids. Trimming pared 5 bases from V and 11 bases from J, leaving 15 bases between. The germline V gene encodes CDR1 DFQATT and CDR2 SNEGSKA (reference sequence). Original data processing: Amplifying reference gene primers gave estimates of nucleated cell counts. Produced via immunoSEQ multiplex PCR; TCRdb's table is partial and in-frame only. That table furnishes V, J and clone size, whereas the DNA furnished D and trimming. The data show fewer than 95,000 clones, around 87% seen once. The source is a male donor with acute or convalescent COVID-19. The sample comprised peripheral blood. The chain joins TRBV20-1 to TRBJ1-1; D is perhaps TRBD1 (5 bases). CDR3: CSAWVGGGAFF. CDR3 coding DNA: TGCAGTGCTTGGGTGGGGGGGGGTGCTTTCTTT.